This TCR beta chain was found in a study of a mutant IDH1 vaccine in newly diagnosed glioma (dated by TCRdb to the early 2020s). Regarding the study in general: In the chemotherapy-containing groups, vaccination started alongside temozolomide cycles, whereas in patients who had radiotherapy alone it started 4-6 weeks after radiotherapy. The roughly 32 treated patients were approximately 62% male and roughly 38% female, with a mean age of approximately 38 years. Before enrollment, patients had received standard therapy of radiotherapy alone, temozolomide alone, or radiochemotherapy with temozolomide; most received the combination. The week-35 safety follow-up took place at visit V12, and the week-47 end of study took place at visit V13. Peripheral blood samples were drawn at six visits, namely V03 (baseline), V05, V07, V10, V12 and V13. Longitudinal TCRB deep sequencing was done for fewer than 30 treated patients, wherever samples were available for exploratory analyses. Study-wide conclusions, independent of this receptor: The authors stated that sample limitations prevented analyses of patient blood samples from being reproduced. Immune responses induced by the vaccine were seen in about 93% of patients across multiple MHC alleles. Selection of PBMC samples for TCRB deep sequencing was based on availability. Changes in the top peripheral T cell clonotypes picked up by TCRB sequencing did not appear to be linked to pseudoprogression.

This clone was seen a handful of times. The clone's antigen remains unknown. No per-base quality is available; no much larger clone lies one base away. The time point label, read with the paper, signifies: week 35, safety follow-up. Each vaccine dose was 300 ug of a 20-mer mutant IDH1 peptide in Montanide, given subcutaneously with topical imiquimod. Across visits V03 through V10, patients got a total of eight vaccinations, given in weeks 1, 3, 5, 7, 11, 15, 19 and 23. All donors had newly diagnosed IDH1-mutant astrocytomas of WHO grade 3 or 4 that showed loss of nuclear ATRX. The samples were drawn from NOA16, a multicentre, single-arm, open-label phase I trial in Germany that tested a mutant IDH1 peptide vaccine in humans for the first time. Genomic DNA for TCRB sequencing was isolated from EDTA blood with the DNeasy Blood and Tissue Kit. V lost 5 bases and J lost 7 bases; the stretch between them is 11 bases long. The CDR3 runs 11 amino acids, cysteine and phenylalanine included. Only the CDR3 DNA is retained, 33 bases long and in frame from the first base. CDR1 GTSNPN and CDR2 SVGIG were looked up in the germline V gene (reference sequence).

Library method: the immunoSEQ multiplex PCR assay. Rearranged TCR beta chain sequences were amplified using the hsTCRB Kit according to the manufacturer's protocol. Sequencing of TCRB libraries was carried out on an Illumina MiSeq. The original pipeline was this. The proprietary platform of the kit vendor was used for demultiplexing, trimming and gene mapping. TCRdb took this table from immuneACCESS and kept in-frame rearrangements with V and J called. Such tables lack part of the clones; where checked against another copy, unresolved V genes explain under half of the gap, and the rest is unexplained. That table is the source of V, J and clone size, and D and trimming were worked out from the DNA. The sample profile shows about 48,000 clones; approximately 79% of them were found once. Jointly, the top ten make up approximately 6.3% of the sample.

The rearranged segments are TRBV30 and TRBJ1-1; no D gene can be assigned with confidence. This receptor was obtained from a man aged 40-55 years with glioma. Sequencing was performed on PBMCs, taken from a glioma patient whose treatment included an IDH1 peptide vaccine. The CDR3 region reads CAWAGIVEAFF. The base sequence is TGTGCCTGGGCGGGAATAGTTGAAGCTTTCTTT. Extended through the reference TRBV30 and TRBJ1-1 proteins, this CDR3 yields the full variable domain: SQTIHQWPATLVQPVGSPLSLECTVEGTSNPNLYWYRQAAGRGLQLLFYSVGIGQISSEVPQNLSASRPQDRQFILSSKKLLLSDSGFYLCAWAGIVEAFFGQGTRLTVV.